This T cell receptor beta chain originates from a study of blood T cell repertoires in COVID-19. Profiled with immunoSEQ multiplex PCR; TCRdb holds only in-frame clones, not every one. The table records 300,000 to 350,000 clones, roughly 90% of them present only once. The CDR3 extends over 13 amino acids. The germline V gene encodes CDR1 SNHLY and CDR2 FYNNEI. The trim removed 6 bases at V and 3 bases at J, leaving 4 bases unmatched. The material sequenced was peripheral blood. The chain links TRBV2 to TRBJ1-2; 7 positions agree with TRBD1. The clonotype comes from a man younger than 35 with active or convalescent COVID-19. CDR3 region: CASSPGTDYGYTF. CDR3 DNA sequence: TGTGCCAGCAGCCCCGGGACAGACTATGGCTACACCTTC.